Listed below are T cell receptor beta chains from one sample, sequenced in a study of T-cell memory formation after mild COVID-19. A single record per CDR3 protein comes from TCRdb applying MiXCR to the 5' RACE reads. The profile shows a few hundred thousand distinct CDR3 sequences, about a sixth of them singletons. Material: PBMCs or a T cell subset sorted from them (not recorded which). These receptors originate from a man aged 18 to 29 who had mild COVID-19 (a few samples of this study predate the infection). Cell type and time point are not known. CDR3s include the opening cysteine and the closing phenylalanine or tryptophan. D genes are given only for firm matches. Part of the rows lack a size; the others show once, few, many or a class for expanded clones.

clone_size j_call d_call v_call cdr3_aa cdr3_nt
NA TRBJ1-2 NA TRBV12-3/TRBV12-4 CASSASGETYGYTF TGTGCCAGCAGTGCCTCCGGGGAAACATATGGCTACACCTTC
once TRBJ2-7 NA TRBV4-1 CAISQVESSKRNF TGCGCCATCAGCCAGGTCGAGTCGTCAAAGAGGAACTTC
NA TRBJ2-3 NA TRBV28 CASSLTGITQYF TGTGCCAGCAGTTTAACGGGGATTACGCAGTATTTT
NA TRBJ2-3 NA TRBV7-3 CASSLRLRGDTQYF TGTGCCAGCAGCTTACGACTCCGCGGAGATACGCAGTATTTT
NA TRBJ2-2 TRBD2 TRBV9 CASSAIAGGLTGELFF TGTGCCAGCAGCGCGATAGCGGGGGGGCTCACCGGGGAGCTGTTTTTT
many TRBJ1-2 NA TRBV5-1 CASSQGTVVGYTF TGCGCCAGCAGCCAAGGGACGGTAGTTGGCTACACCTTC
NA TRBJ2-5 NA TRBV5-1 CASSFSGGGVETQYF TGCGCCAGCAGCTTTTCCGGCGGTGGGGTGGAGACCCAGTACTTC
few TRBJ1-1 NA TRBV5-5 CASSLEWGTEAFF TGTGCCAGCAGCTTGGAGTGGGGTACTGAAGCTTTCTTT
NA TRBJ2-1 TRBD2 TRBV5-4 CASSFISGGVNEQFF TGTGCCAGCAGCTTTATTAGCGGGGGGGTCAATGAGCAGTTCTTC
few TRBJ2-5 NA TRBV27 CASQRVETGEQETQYF TGTGCCAGCCAACGGGTCGAGACGGGGGAGCAAGAGACCCAGTACTTC
NA TRBJ1-5 NA TRBV24-1 CATSAGSQRQPQHF TGTGCCACCAGTGCGGGCAGCCAAAGACAGCCCCAGCATTTT
NA TRBJ1-1 NA TRBV6-1 CASSEYSRMGGEAFF TGTGCCAGCAGTGAATATTCCAGGATGGGAGGTGAAGCTTTCTTT
NA TRBJ2-1 TRBD2 TRBV20-1 CSAEGLAGVNEQFF TGCAGTGCCGAGGGACTAGCGGGGGTTAATGAGCAGTTCTTC
few TRBJ2-2 NA TRBV6-5 CASSYVQLNTGELFF TGTGCCAGCAGTTACGTCCAGTTGAACACCGGGGAGCTGTTTTTT
NA TRBJ2-1 TRBD2 TRBV29-1 CVWAPGGNEQFF TGCGTCTGGGCACCCGGGGGGAATGAGCAGTTCTTC
NA TRBJ1-1 NA TRBV4-1 CASSQRGAGTEAFF TGCGCCAGCAGCCAACGGGGCGCCGGCACTGAAGCTTTCTTT
few TRBJ1-6 NA TRBV9 CASSPKGGSPLHF TGTGCCAGCAGTCCTAAGGGGGGATCACCCCTCCACTTT
few TRBJ2-5 NA TRBV6-6 CASSPGRGRVETQYF TGTGCCAGCAGCCCTGGCAGGGGACGGGTGGAGACCCAGTACTTC
NA TRBJ1-5 NA TRBV12-3/TRBV12-4 CASSFWGSNQPQHF TGTGCCAGCAGTTTTTGGGGTAGCAATCAGCCCCAGCATTTT
NA TRBJ2-1 TRBD2 TRBV2 CASSAGTIDGTRDNEQFF TGTGCCAGCAGTGCCGGCACGATCGATGGGACTAGGGACAATGAGCAGTTCTTC
many TRBJ2-2 TRBD2 TRBV5-1 CASSYGGAGELFF TGCGCCAGCAGCTACGGGGGGGCCGGGGAGCTGTTTTTT
NA TRBJ2-1 TRBD2 TRBV27 CATRRGANEQFF TGTGCCACCCGGCGGGGGGCTAATGAGCAGTTCTTC
many TRBJ2-5 NA TRBV12-3/TRBV12-4 CASSSLQETQYF TGTGCCAGCAGTTCGCTCCAAGAGACCCAGTACTTC
few TRBJ2-5 NA TRBV9 CASSAWGIVQETQYF TGTGCCAGCAGCGCTTGGGGCATTGTCCAAGAGACCCAGTACTTC
NA TRBJ2-4 TRBD1 TRBV10-3 CAISDQTGVSKNIQYF TGTGCCATCAGTGATCAGACAGGGGTATCCAAAAACATTCAGTACTTC
few TRBJ2-2 NA TRBV21-1 CASRDREGAGELFF TGTGCCAGCAGGGACAGAGAAGGCGCCGGGGAGCTGTTTTTT
NA TRBJ2-3 TRBD2 TRBV5-1 CASRLGLAGAEDTQYF TGCGCCAGCCGCTTGGGACTAGCGGGGGCGGAAGATACGCAGTATTTT
NA TRBJ2-1 NA TRBV28 CASSSAGSSYNEQFF TGTGCCAGCAGCTCGGCGGGGAGCTCCTACAATGAGCAGTTCTTC
NA TRBJ2-3 TRBD1 TRBV20-1 CSAVTDRVHFF TGCAGTGCCGTTACCGACAGGGTCCATTTTTTT
few TRBJ2-2 NA TRBV29-1 CSVAGKEEAGELFF TGCAGCGTTGCTGGGAAGGAAGAGGCCGGGGAGCTGTTTTTT
NA TRBJ1-2 TRBD1 TRBV20-1 CSARDRGPGGYTF TGCAGTGCTAGAGACAGGGGGCCGGGTGGCTACACCTTC
NA TRBJ2-1 NA TRBV6-5 CASSLSEKGEQFF TGTGCCAGCAGTTTGAGTGAGAAAGGAGAGCAGTTCTTC
few TRBJ2-1 NA TRBV12-3/TRBV12-4 CASTRGAGRIANEQFF TGTGCCAGCACTAGGGGTGCAGGCCGGATCGCCAATGAGCAGTTCTTC
NA TRBJ1-5 TRBD1 TRBV30 CAWTGTGDSNQPQHF TGTGCCTGGACCGGGACAGGGGATAGCAATCAGCCCCAGCATTTT